The 17 T cell receptor beta chains reported below all come from one sample, sequenced in a study of type 1 and type 2 diabetes patients listed by TCRdb under 2016. The reads were generated on an Illumina MiSeq. TCRbeta CDR3 amplification used genomic DNA from the sorted T cell subsets as template. Multiplex PCR with 30 forward and 13 reverse primers amplified the TCRbeta CDR3 region. Using fastp at Q25 and MiXCR, TCRdb reprocessed the public reads and kept productive beta chains. Entries that share a CDR3 protein sequence are merged under the most common genes and DNA. The sample has approximately 260,000 distinct CDR3 sequences on record, 45% to 60% of them singletons. Roughly 15% of the sample belongs to the ten largest clones. Sequenced sample: peripheral blood mononuclear cells (PBMCs). These receptors were collected from a man between 18 and 35 years old with type 2 diabetes.

Notes on this clonotype: Just one base apart from a much larger clone, this may be a read error. The chain is built from TRBV30 and TRBJ2-1; D uncertain. The length of the CDR3 is 12 residues. The germline V gene has CDR1 GTSNPN and CDR2 SVGIG (reference sequence). For the CDR3, the DNA is TGTGCCTGGAGTGTGACAAGCAATAAGCAGTTCTTC. This translates into CAWSVTSNKQFF.

V usage is TRBV7-2 and J usage is TRBJ1-1; 7 positions agree with TRBD1. In germline, CDR1 is SGHTA, CDR2 FQGNSA. With V trimmed by 4 bases and J by 7 bases, 9 bases remained unmatched. The CDR3 consists of 14 residues. The CDR3 DNA is TGTGCCAGCAGCTGGAGAACTGGGACAGATGAAGCTTTCTTT. Protein: CASSWRTGTDEAFF.

Many counts were recorded for this clonotype. This chain joins TRBV14 and TRBJ2-6; a weak D match, TRBD1 (6 bases). The CDR3 is made up of 12 amino acids. V was pared by 4 bases and J by 10 bases, with 8 bases between. Germline V gene data show CDR1 as SGHDN and CDR2 as FVKESK. The CDR3 sequence: CASSPTGNVLTF. As DNA, the CDR3 is TGTGCCAGCAGCCCGACAGGTAACGTCCTGACTTTC.

The chain couples TRBV12-3 or TRBV12-4 to TRBJ2-7; D uncertain. V lost 4 bases and J lost 2, with 15 bases in between. This CDR3 is 15 amino acids long. DNA of the CDR3: TGTGCCAGCAGTTCCTTGCGTCAGAGGCCCTACGAGCAGTACTTC. The encoded protein is CASSSLRQRPYEQYF.

This clonotype was found once. A junction boundary mismatches the germline segment, possibly from a read error. The chain carries TRBV7-3 and TRBJ2-1, with 12 bases fitting TRBD1. The CDR3 loop spans 18 amino acids. Germline V CDR1 and CDR2: SGHTA, FQGTGA. The CDR3, as DNA: TGTGCCAGCAGTCCATCCGGGACAGGGGGCTCGTTTAACAATGAGCAGTCCTTC. Translated, it gives CASSPSGTGGSFNNEQSF.

The rearrangement joins TRBV25-1 to TRBJ1-1; 7 bases fit TRBD1. The CDR3 has 13 amino acids. Germline assignment: CDR1 MGHDK and CDR2 SYGVNS. The ends lost 6 bases at V and 4 bases at J; junction bases unmatched: 5. This CDR3 is CASSATGATEAFF. As DNA, the CDR3 is TGTGCCAGCAGCGCTACAGGGGCCACTGAAGCTTTCTTT. Looking up the rest from reference TRBV25-1 and TRBJ1-1 gives the full variable domain: EADIYQTPRYLVIGTGKKITLECSQTMGHDKMYWYQQDPGMELHLIHYSYGVNSTEKGDLSSESTVSRIRTEHFPLTLESARPSHTSQYLCASSATGATEAFFGQGTRLTVV.

The chain couples TRBV27 to TRBJ2-7; D is uncertain. V lost 3 bases to trimming and J lost 6 bases, with 18 bases between them. The CDR3 extends over 15 amino acids. Per the germline V gene, CDR1 is MNHEY and CDR2 is SMNVEV (reference sequence). The CDR3 is CASSFHTNSPLEQYF. The CDR3 coding sequence is TGTGCCAGCAGTTTCCATACCAATAGCCCTCTCGAGCAGTACTTC.

This clonotype was counted once. This chain joins TRBV19 and TRBJ1-1; D not certain. The CDR3 has 12 residues. Germline V CDR1 and CDR2: LNHDA, SQIVND (reference sequence). Trimming left V 6 bases short and J 8 bases short, with 13 bases between. CDR3 in amino acids: CASRNNRHEAFF. CDR3 sequence (DNA): TGTGCCAGTAGGAACAATCGACACGAAGCTTTCTTT.

This clonotype has at least ten counts. This chain connects TRBV24-1 to TRBJ1-2; no definite D call. Germline V gives CDR1 KGHDR, CDR2 SFDVKD. The CDR3 runs 12 residues. Trimming removed 9 bases at V and 9 bases at J, with 16 bases between. The CDR3 here is CATFSSKGSYTF. CDR3 DNA: TGTGCCACCTTCTCCTCGAAGGGCAGCTACACCTTC.

This chain connects TRBV7-2 to TRBJ2-7; D may be TRBD1 or TRBD2 (5 bases each). Trimming removed 1 base from V and 3 bases from J, with 10 bases in between. CDR3 size: 14 residues. Germline CDR1 SGHTA, CDR2 FQGNSA. CDR3 coding DNA: TGTGCCAGCAGCTTAGGGGGGTCCAACTACGAGCAGTACTTC. Its translation: CASSLGGSNYEQYF.

The chain is built from TRBV10-3 and TRBJ1-2; D remains unclear. CDR3 size: 12 residues. The V gene's germline CDR1 is ENHRY and CDR2 SYGVKD. The V end lost 1 base, the J end lost 10 bases, and 10 bases lay between the germline ends. The chain's CDR3 is CAISEFGVSYTF. DNA for the CDR3: TGTGCCATCAGTGAGTTTGGGGTTTCCTACACCTTC.

This clonotype has more than one count but fewer than ten. The chain recombines TRBV6-1 with TRBJ1-2, with D possibly being TRBD1 (6 bases). The CDR3 is made up of 14 amino acids. The germline CDR1 and CDR2 sequences are MNHNS and SASEGT. V was trimmed by 0 bases and J by 7 bases, leaving 12 bases between them. The CDR3 loop reads CASSEAARTVGYTF. The CDR3 DNA sequence: TGTGCCAGCAGTGAAGCGGCTAGGACAGTTGGCTACACCTTC.

The chain links TRBV7-2 to TRBJ2-7; the D gene is possibly TRBD1 (5 bases). This CDR3 spans 16 amino acids. The V gene's germline CDR1 is SGHTA and CDR2 FQGNSA. V was shortened by 6 bases and J by 1 base, with 19 bases between the two germline ends. The CDR3 DNA follows: TGTGCCAGCAGTTACCCGGCACAGGCCCCATCCTACGAGCAGTACTTC. The encoded protein is CASSYPAQAPSYEQYF.

A few counts support this clonotype. The chain joins TRBV6-6 to TRBJ2-5; D possibly corresponds to TRBD2 (5 bases). V lost 3 bases, J lost 4 bases, and 12 bases lay in between. The CDR3 runs 14 residues. The germline V gene has CDR1 MNHNY and CDR2 SVGAGI (reference sequence). The CDR3 loop is CASSYVGEGETQYF. For the CDR3, the DNA is TGTGCCAGCAGTTATGTCGGGGAAGGAGAGACCCAGTACTTC.

The CDR3 nucleotides are TGTGCCAGCAGCTTAGTTTCCCAGGCTTTACCCGGGGAGCTGTTTTTT. This sequence encodes CASSLVSQALPGELFF. This chain links TRBV11-2 with TRBJ2-2; D gene ambiguous. The germline gives CDR1 SGHAT, CDR2 FQNNGV. V was cut by 1 base and J by 6 bases, with 15 bases left in between. This CDR3 spans 16 amino acids.

This CDR3 reads CASSFRLAGINEQFF. The CDR3 DNA is TGTGCCAGCAGTTTCCGACTAGCGGGGATTAATGAGCAGTTCTTC. This chain links TRBV28 with TRBJ2-1, with 11 bases fitting TRBD2. The length of the CDR3 is 15 residues. Germline-derived CDR1 and CDR2 are MDHEN and SYDVKM. Losses at the gene ends were 3 bases for V and 7 bases for J; bases not matched to a gene: 5.

The table lists this clonotype with a few counts. One junction end does not reproduce the germline sequence, and a read error may be involved. The J gene is TRBJ2-6, the V gene TRBV5-1; no clear D. The CDR3 covers 18 residues. CDR1 is SGHRS, CDR2 YFSETQ, per germline. The CDR3, as DNA: TGTGCCAGCAGCTTAGGGCCCAGCAACTACTCTGGGGCCAACGTCCTGACTTTC. Translated: CASSLGPSNYSGANVLTF. Full variable domain (rest looked up from reference TRBV5-1 and TRBJ2-6): KAGVTQTPRYLIKTRGQQVTLSCSPISGHRSVSWYQQTPGQGLQFLFEYFSETQRNKGNFPGRFSGRQFSNSRSEMNVSTLELGDSALYLCASSLGPSNYSGANVLTFGAGSRLTVL.